One sample yielded the 14 T cell receptor beta chains listed below, sequenced in a study of read filtering for tumor transcriptome and immune sequencing. From 400 to 450 ng of RNA, a library with molecular barcoded alpha/delta and beta/gamma adaptors was made. TCRdb fed the reads into MiXCR, producing one record per CDR3 protein. In the table there are 37,000 or so distinct CDR3 sequences, 12% to 15% of which are singletons. Material for sequencing was a population of CD138-negative cells sorted from bone marrow. The source is a donor aged 40 or over with multiple myeloma.

This clonotype was observed at least ten times. DNA for the CDR3: TGCAGCGTTGGGGGGGTTGGACGGAACACTGAAGCTTTCTTT. Its protein product is CSVGGVGRNTEAFF. The J gene is TRBJ1-1, the V gene TRBV29-1; maybe TRBD1 (5 bases). The CDR3 runs to 14 residues. Germline assignment: CDR1 SQVTM and CDR2 ANQGSEA. Trimming shortened V by 4 bases and J by 1 base, and 13 bases separated the two germline ends.

This clonotype has a count of ten or more. This chain links TRBV4-1 with TRBJ1-5; D is uncertain. Germline lookup yields CDR1 MGHRA and CDR2 YSYEKL. The CDR3 covers 16 residues. The V and J ends lost 1 base and 2 bases respectively, with 12 bases between them. The CDR3 loop is CASSQGEGPGNQPQHF. The CDR3 DNA reads TGCGCCAGCAGCCAAGGGGAGGGTCCGGGCAATCAGCCCCAGCATTTT.

The V gene is TRBV7-8, the J gene TRBJ1-2; D is undetermined. Germline V gene data show CDR1 as SGHVS and CDR2 as FQNEAQ. The germline V and J ends were trimmed by 5 bases and 4 bases, with 17 bases remaining between them. This CDR3 has 15 residues. CDR3 in amino acids: CASSRRDLLGYGYTF. In DNA form, the CDR3 reads TGTGCCAGCAGCCGACGCGACCTGCTAGGCTATGGCTACACCTTC.

The table lists this clonotype with many counts. The V gene is TRBV7-8, the J gene TRBJ2-3; 14 bases agree with TRBD2. The V gene's germline CDR1 is SGHVS and CDR2 FQNEAQ. Trimming cost V 6 bases and J 5 bases; bases outside gene matches: 10. The CDR3 extends over 17 amino acids. Written as DNA, the CDR3 is TGTGCCAGCAGAAATAGACTAGCGGGAGGGCCGCGAGATACGCAGTATTTT. As protein: CASRNRLAGGPRDTQYF.

In its sample, this clonotype was seen many times. The chain has TRBV19 and TRBJ1-5; tentative D call: TRBD1 (6 bases). Germline CDR1 reads LNHDA; CDR2 reads SQIVND (reference sequence). The V and J ends lost 3 bases and 6 bases respectively, with 12 bases between them. The CDR3 has 14 residues. The CDR3: CASSIWGGGQPQHF. In DNA, the CDR3 is TGTGCCAGTAGTATCTGGGGGGGCGGTCAGCCCCAGCATTTT.

This clonotype has a count of ten or more. This chain uses TRBV20-1 with TRBJ1-5, with a possible D match to TRBD1 (5 bases). Germline values: CDR1 DFQATT, CDR2 SNEGSKA (reference sequence). Trimming left V 5 bases short and J 6 bases short, with 14 bases between. The CDR3 runs to 13 residues. CDR3 sequence: CSASLGAVQPQHF. For the CDR3, the DNA is TGCAGTGCTTCCCTCGGGGCGGTTCAGCCCCAGCATTTT.

There are a few counts of this clonotype. The chain joins TRBV11-2 to TRBJ2-5; D is unclear. CDR1 is SGHAT, CDR2 FQNNGV, per germline. V was shortened by 1 base and J by 1 base, with 4 bases between the two germline ends. The CDR3 sequence is 13 residues long. The DNA for the CDR3 is TGTGCCAGCAGCTTAGTTCCCCAAGAGACCCAGTACTTC. Translation: CASSLVPQETQYF.

This clonotype was counted ten times or more. The CDR3 DNA reads as TGCAGTGCTAGAGATGGCGGGGGCCTCTACAATGAGCAGTTCTTC. Translated, it gives CSARDGGGLYNEQFF. This chain uses TRBV20-1 with TRBJ2-1, with D perhaps TRBD2 (7 bases). The length of the CDR3 is 15 residues. Germline assignment: CDR1 DFQATT and CDR2 SNEGSKA (reference sequence). V was trimmed by 0 bases and J by 3 bases, leaving 12 bases between them.

This clonotype was recorded at least ten times. The chain has TRBV28 and TRBJ1-1; D might be TRBD1 (5 bases). This CDR3 contains 12 residues. V shed 4 bases and J shed 8 bases, with 11 bases lying between them. CDR1 is MDHEN, CDR2 SYDVKM, per germline. The CDR3 bases are TGTGCCAGCAGTTCTCCGGGACTAGAAGCTTTCTTT. Its translation: CASSSPGLEAFF.

This clonotype was observed a few times. V gene TRBV20-1 combines with J gene TRBJ1-5; TRBD1 is a possible D gene (6 bases). Germline CDR1 is DFQATT and CDR2 is SNEGSKA (reference sequence). The V and J ends lost 2 bases and 6 bases respectively, with 17 bases between them. This CDR3 region has 15 residues. CDR3 DNA: TGCAGTGCTAGAATAGGGCGGGGACACAGTCAGCCCCAGCATTTT. Amino acid sequence: CSARIGRGHSQPQHF.

This clonotype was detected ten times or more. CDR3 sequence (DNA): TGTGCCAGCAGCCCCGGGACAGTCGGTGGAGAGACCCAGTACTTC. Protein: CASSPGTVGGETQYF. The genes are TRBV14 and TRBJ2-5; 7 nucleotides line up with TRBD1. Trimming took 4 bases from V and 4 from J; bases not matched to a gene: 9. The CDR3 is 15 residues long. The germline CDR1 and CDR2 sequences are SGHDN and FVKESK. Drawing the rest from reference TRBV14 and TRBJ2-5, the complete variable domain is EAGVTQFPSHSVIEKGQTVTLRCDPISGHDNLYWYRRVMGKEIKFLLHFVKESKQDESGMPNNRFLAERTGGTYSTLKVQPAELEDSGVYFCASSPGTVGGETQYFGPGTRLLVL.

The chain recombines TRBV20-1 with TRBJ1-2; 9 positions match TRBD1. In germline, CDR1 is DFQATT, CDR2 SNEGSKA (reference sequence). J was trimmed by 2 bases and V by 0 bases; bases with no gene match: 4. The CDR3 runs to 15 residues. DNA of the CDR3: TGCAGTGCTAGAGAACAGGGGGCACTAAACTATGGCTACACCTTC. It specifies CSAREQGALNYGYTF.

This clonotype has more than one count but fewer than ten. Being one base from a much bigger clone, this may be a read error. This chain links TRBV7-9 with TRBJ1-1; D is undetermined. The CDR3 runs 12 residues. Germline V gene data show CDR1 as SEHNR and CDR2 as FQNEAQ (reference sequence). Here the CDR3 DNA reads TGTGCCAGCAGCTTGGGGAACACTGGAGCTTTCTTT. Its translation: CASSLGNTGAFF.

This clonotype showed up just a few times. The chain carries TRBV20-1 and TRBJ2-1; no reliable D call. Germline V gene data show CDR1 as DFQATT and CDR2 as SNEGSKA (reference sequence). CDR3 length: 12 amino acids. V was shortened by 2 bases and J by 8 bases, with 10 bases between the two germline ends. The CDR3 region is CSARSPLDEQFF. DNA for the CDR3: TGCAGTGCTAGATCCCCTCTCGATGAGCAGTTCTTC.